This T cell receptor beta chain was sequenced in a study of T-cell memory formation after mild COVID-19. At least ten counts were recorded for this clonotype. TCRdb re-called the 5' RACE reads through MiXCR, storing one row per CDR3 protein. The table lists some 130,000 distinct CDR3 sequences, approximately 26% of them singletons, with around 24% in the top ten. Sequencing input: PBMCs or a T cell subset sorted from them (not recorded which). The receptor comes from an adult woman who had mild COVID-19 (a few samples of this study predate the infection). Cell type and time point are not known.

For the CDR3, the DNA is TGCAGTGCTAGAGATCTAGAAGGGGGACTTCGGGACCAAGAGACCCAGTACTTC. Protein: CSARDLEGGLRDQETQYF. The V and J genes are TRBV20-1 and TRBJ2-5; D assignment may be TRBD1 or TRBD2 (6 bases each). Looked up from germline, CDR1 is DFQATT and CDR2 is SNEGSKA (reference sequence). The CDR3 runs to 18 residues. V lost 0 bases to trimming and J lost 0 bases, with 20 bases between them.